This T cell receptor beta chain comes out of a study of CD8+ T cells in alopecia areata. Broader study findings: Patients displayed less clarity in TCR sharing than mice, a finding possibly related to HLA. Greater clonality was observed in lesional scalp samples, especially alopecia totalis/universalis, versus normal scalp.

Turning to this clone: Its target is not known.

The sequencing template was cDNA reverse transcribed from extracted RNA. Profiling relied on immunoSEQ multiplex PCR, and the TCRdb table lists in-frame clones only, not all of them. The sample yields 100,000 to 150,000 clones, 47% seen once. CD4+ and CD8+ T cells were sorted from PBMCs. Trimming shortened V by 5 bases and J by 4 bases, and 14 bases separated the two germline ends. The CDR3 contains 13 residues. The germline V gene encodes CDR1 SQVTM and CDR2 ANQGSEA. The material sequenced was NKG2D-low CD8+ T cells sorted from blood. The rearrangement uses TRBV29-1 and TRBJ2-5, with D tentatively TRBD2 (6 bases). The clonotype was recovered from a human donor with alopecia areata. In DNA form, the CDR3 reads TGCAGCGTTTCGCGGGAAAGGGGAGAGACCCAGTACTTC. This codes for CSVSRERGETQYF. The entire variable domain, with the rest obtained from reference TRBV29-1 and TRBJ2-5, is as follows: SAVISQKPSRDICQRGTSLTIQCQVDSQVTMMFWYRQQPGQSLTLIATANQGSEATYESGFVIDKFPISRPNLTFSTLTVSNMSPEDSSIYLCSVSRERGETQYFGPGTRLLVL.